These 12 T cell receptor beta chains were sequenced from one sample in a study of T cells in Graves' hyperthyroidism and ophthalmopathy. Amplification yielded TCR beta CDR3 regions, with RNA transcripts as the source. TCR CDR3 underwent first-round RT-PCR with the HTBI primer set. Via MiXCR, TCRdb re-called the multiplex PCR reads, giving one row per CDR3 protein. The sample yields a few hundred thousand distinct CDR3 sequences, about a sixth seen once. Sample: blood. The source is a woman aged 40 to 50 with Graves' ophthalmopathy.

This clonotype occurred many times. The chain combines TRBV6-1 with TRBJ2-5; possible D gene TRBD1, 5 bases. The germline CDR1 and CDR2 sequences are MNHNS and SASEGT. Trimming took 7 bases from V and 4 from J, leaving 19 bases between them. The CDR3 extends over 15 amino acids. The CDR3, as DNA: TGTGCCAGCACCCGAACAGGCCACGATAGAGAGACCCAGTACTTC. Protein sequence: CASTRTGHDRETQYF.

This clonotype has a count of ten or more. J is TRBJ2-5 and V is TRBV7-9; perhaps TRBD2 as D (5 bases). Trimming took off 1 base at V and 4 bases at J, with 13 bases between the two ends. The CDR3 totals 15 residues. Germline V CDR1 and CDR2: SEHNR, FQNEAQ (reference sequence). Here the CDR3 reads CASSLGSRGAETQYF. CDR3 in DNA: TGTGCCAGCAGCTTAGGCTCCCGGGGAGCAGAGACCCAGTACTTC.

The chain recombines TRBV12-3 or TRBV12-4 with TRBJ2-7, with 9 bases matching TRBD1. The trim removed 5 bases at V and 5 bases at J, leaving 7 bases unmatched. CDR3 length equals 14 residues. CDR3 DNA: TGTGCCAGCAGTGCCCGGGACAGGGTCCACGAGCAGTACTTC. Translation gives CASSARDRVHEQYF.

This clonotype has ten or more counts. The CDR3 DNA is TGTGCCTGGAGTGTACTAGGGGGCTACGAGCAGTACTTC. It codes for CAWSVLGGYEQYF. V and J are TRBV30 and TRBJ2-7, with TRBD1 as a possible D gene (6 bases). There are 13 residues in the CDR3. The germline gives CDR1 GTSNPN, CDR2 SVGIG (reference sequence). V was cut by 0 bases and J by 3 bases, with 9 bases left in between.

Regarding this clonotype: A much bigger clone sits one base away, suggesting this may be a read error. The CDR3 is CSAPPESGGEQYF. The CDR3 nucleotides are TGCAGTGCCCCCCCGGAGAGCGGAGGCGAGCAGTACTTC. This chain joins TRBV20-1 and TRBJ2-7; D perhaps matches TRBD2 (5 bases). Trimming took 6 bases from V and 6 from J, leaving 18 bases between them. CDR1 is DFQATT and CDR2 is SNEGSKA in the germline V gene (reference sequence). There are 13 residues in the CDR3.

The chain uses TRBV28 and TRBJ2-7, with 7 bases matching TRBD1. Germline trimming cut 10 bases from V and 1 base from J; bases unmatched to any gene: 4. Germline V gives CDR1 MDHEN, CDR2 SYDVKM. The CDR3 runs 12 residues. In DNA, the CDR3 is TGTGCCATACAGGGGTCTTCCTACGAGCAGTACTTC. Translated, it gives CAIQGSSYEQYF.

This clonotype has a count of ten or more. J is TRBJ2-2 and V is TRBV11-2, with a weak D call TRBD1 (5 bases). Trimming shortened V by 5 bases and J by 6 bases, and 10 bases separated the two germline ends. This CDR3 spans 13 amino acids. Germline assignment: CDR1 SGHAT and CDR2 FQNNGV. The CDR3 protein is CASSPRVSGELFF. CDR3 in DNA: TGTGCCAGCAGCCCCAGGGTATCCGGGGAGCTGTTTTTT.

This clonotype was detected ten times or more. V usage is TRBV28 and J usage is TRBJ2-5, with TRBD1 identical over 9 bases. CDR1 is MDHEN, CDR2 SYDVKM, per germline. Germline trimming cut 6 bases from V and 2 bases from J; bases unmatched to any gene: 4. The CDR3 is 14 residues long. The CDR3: CASSRQGGQETQYF. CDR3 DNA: TGTGCCAGCAGCCGACAGGGGGGTCAAGAGACCCAGTACTTC.

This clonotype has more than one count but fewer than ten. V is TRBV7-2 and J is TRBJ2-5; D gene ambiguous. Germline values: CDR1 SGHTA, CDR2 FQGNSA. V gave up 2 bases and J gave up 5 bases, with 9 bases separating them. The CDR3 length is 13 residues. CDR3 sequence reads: CASSLQLRETQYF. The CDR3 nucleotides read TGTGCCAGCAGCTTACAGTTAAGGGAGACCCAGTACTTC.

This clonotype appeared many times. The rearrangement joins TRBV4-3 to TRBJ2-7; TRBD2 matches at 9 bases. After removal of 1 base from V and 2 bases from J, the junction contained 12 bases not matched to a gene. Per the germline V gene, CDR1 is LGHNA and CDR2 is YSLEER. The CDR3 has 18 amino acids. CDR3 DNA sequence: TGCGCCAGCAGCCAAGGTGTGCAAGCGACTAGCGGAACCTACGAGCAGTACTTC. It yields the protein CASSQGVQATSGTYEQYF.

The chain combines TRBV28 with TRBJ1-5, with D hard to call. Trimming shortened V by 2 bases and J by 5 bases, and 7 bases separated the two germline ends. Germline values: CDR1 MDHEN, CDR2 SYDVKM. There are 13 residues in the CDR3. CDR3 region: CASSLAVDQPQHF. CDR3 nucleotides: TGTGCCAGCAGTTTAGCGGTAGATCAGCCCCAGCATTTT.

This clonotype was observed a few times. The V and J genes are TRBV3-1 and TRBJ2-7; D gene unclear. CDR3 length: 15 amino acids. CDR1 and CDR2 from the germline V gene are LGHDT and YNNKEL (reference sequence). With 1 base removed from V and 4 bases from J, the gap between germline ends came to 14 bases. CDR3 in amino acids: CASSQVGPGDYEQYF. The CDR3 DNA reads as TGTGCCAGCAGCCAAGTGGGTCCAGGTGATTACGAGCAGTACTTC.